The rows below give T cell receptor beta chains drawn from one sample of a study of cytomegalovirus exposure and HLA in healthy donors. Libraries were prepared by immunoSEQ multiplex PCR; TCRdb keeps only in-frame clonotypes and omits some of them. The sample consists of around 70,000 clones, less than 65% of them appearing once. The sequencing sample was made of PBMCs. The receptors originated from a man in his thirties or forties in good health and CMV-seronegative. CDR3s include the opening cysteine and the closing phenylalanine or tryptophan. A D gene is named only where the DNA matches it firmly. The size entry is marked missing in some rows and otherwise reads once, few, many or a size class.

CDR3 protein	CDR3 DNA	J gene	V gene	D gene	clone size
CASSLGQGNTEAFF	TGTGCCAGCAGCTTAGGACAGGGCAATACTGAAGCTTTCTTT	TRBJ1-1	TRBV7-9	TRBD1	-
CASSLGRAETQYF	TGTGCCAGCAGCTTAGGGAGGGCGGAGACCCAGTACTTC	TRBJ2-5	TRBV13	-	-
CASRIQGAVNEQFF	TGTGCCAGTCGGATTCAGGGGGCGGTCAATGAGCAGTTCTTC	TRBJ2-1	TRBV19	TRBD1	-
CASSSRVRTEAFF	TGTGCCAGTAGTTCCAGGGTAAGGACTGAAGCTTTCTTT	TRBJ1-1	TRBV19	-	-
CASSQDSLAGLAGRNIQYF	TGCGCCAGCAGCCAAGATTCTCTCGCCGGGCTAGCCGGGCGGAACATTCAGTACTTC	TRBJ2-4	TRBV4-1	-	-
CSAPVVETQYF	TGCAGTGCCCCAGTCGTGGAGACCCAGTACTTC	TRBJ2-5	TRBV20-1	-	-
CASSPRTGITEAFF	TGTGCCAGCAGCCCCCGGACAGGCATCACTGAAGCTTTCTTT	TRBJ1-1	TRBV7-6	TRBD1	-
CASSRLNRDETQYF	TGTGCCAGCAGCCGCTTAAACAGGGATGAGACCCAGTACTTC	TRBJ2-5	TRBV11-1	-	-
CAWSGPGGGEAFF	TGTGCCTGGAGTGGACCGGGGGGGGGTGAAGCTTTCTTT	TRBJ1-1	TRBV30	-	-
CASSSSSGGGYTF	TGTGCCAGCAGCTCAAGTTCGGGTGGTGGCTACACCTTC	TRBJ1-2	TRBV7-2	-	medium-sized
CAWTGEPLDPTASYEQYF	TGTGCCTGGACTGGGGAGCCCCTAGACCCTACAGCTTCCTACGAGCAGTACTTC	TRBJ2-7	TRBV30	-	-
CASSQDLQVSYEQYF	TGTGCCAGCAGCCAAGATCTCCAGGTCTCCTACGAGCAGTACTTC	TRBJ2-7	TRBV4-2	-	-